This entry lists 2 T cell receptor beta chains sequenced from one sample in a study of cytomegalovirus exposure and HLA in healthy donors. The PCR employed 60 Vbeta primers together with 13 Jbeta primers. Measured with immunoSEQ multiplex PCR; TCRdb has only the in-frame clones, and not every one. The sample totals 56,000 or so clones. Input material: PBMCs. These TCRs come from a female donor in good health and CMV-seronegative.

V and J are TRBV6-5 and TRBJ2-7, with 7 bases identical to TRBD2. CDR1 is MNHEY, CDR2 SVGAGI, per germline. Trimming at V came to 5 bases and at J to 5 bases, leaving 9 bases not matched to a gene. CDR3 size: 14 residues. The CDR3 DNA follows: TGTGCCAGCAGTCCTCGTGGCGGGAGAGACGAGCAGTACTTC. This codes for CASSPRGGRDEQYF.

CDR3 coding DNA: TGTGCCAGCAGCTTAGCTTGGCAGGGCCAAAGCTCCTACGAGCAGTACTTC. It yields the protein CASSLAWQGQSSYEQYF. V gene TRBV7-9 combines with J gene TRBJ2-7, with D tentatively TRBD1 (5 bases). From germline, CDR1 is SEHNR and CDR2 FQNEAQ (reference sequence). The CDR3 length is 17 residues. The ends were cut back, 0 bases at V and 0 bases at J, with 15 bases in the middle. The entire variable domain, with the rest obtained from reference TRBV7-9 and TRBJ2-7, is as follows: DTGVSQNPRHKITKRGQNVTFRCDPISEHNRLYWYRQTLGQGPEFLTYFQNEAQLEKSRLLSDRFSAERPKGSFSTLEIQRTEQGDSAMYLCASSLAWQGQSSYEQYFGPGTRLTVT.